Reported below is one T cell receptor (beta chain). Its antigen is undetermined. The data belong to a study of CD8+CD57+ T cells in acquired aplastic anemia. About the research overall: DNA from sorted CD4+ and CD8+ cells averaged about 3.2 ug. Broader study findings: Patients and controls shared twenty-nine CD8+ CDR3 sequences. Any difference that existed in CD8+ Simpson's diversity between patients and controls was not significant.

TCR beta VDJ and CDR3 were profiled, and genomic DNA was the template. MiXCR, applied by TCRdb to the reads, yields one record per CDR3 protein. The sample includes 250,000 to 300,000 distinct CDR3 sequences, 50% to 70% of them seen just once. This TCR derives from a human donor with severe aplastic anemia or a healthy control (not recorded which). The sequenced sample was sorted CD4+, CD8+, or CD8+CD57+ T cells (not recorded which) from PBMCs.

CDR3 sequence: CASSDVPGQGVVETQYF. The CDR3, as DNA: TGTGCCAGCAGTGACGTACCCGGACAGGGGGTAGTGGAGACCCAGTACTTC. The genes are TRBV25-1 and TRBJ2-5, with 10 bases aligning to TRBD1. The CDR3 is 17 residues long. Trimming cost V 3 bases and J 5 bases; bases outside gene matches: 12. Germline values: CDR1 MGHDK, CDR2 SYGVNS.